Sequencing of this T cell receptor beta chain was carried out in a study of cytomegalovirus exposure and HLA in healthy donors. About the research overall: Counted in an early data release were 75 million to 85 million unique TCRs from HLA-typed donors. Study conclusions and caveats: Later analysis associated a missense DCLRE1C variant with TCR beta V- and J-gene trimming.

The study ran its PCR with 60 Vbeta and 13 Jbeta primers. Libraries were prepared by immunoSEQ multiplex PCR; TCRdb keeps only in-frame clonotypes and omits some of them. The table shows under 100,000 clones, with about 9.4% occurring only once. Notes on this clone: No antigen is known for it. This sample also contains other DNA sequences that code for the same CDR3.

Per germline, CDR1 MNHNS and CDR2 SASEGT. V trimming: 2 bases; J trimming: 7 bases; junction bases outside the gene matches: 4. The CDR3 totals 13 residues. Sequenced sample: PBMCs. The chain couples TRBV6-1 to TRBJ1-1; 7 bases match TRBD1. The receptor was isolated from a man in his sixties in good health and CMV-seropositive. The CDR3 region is CASSERQGDEAFF. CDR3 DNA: TGTGCCAGCAGTGAACGGCAGGGGGATGAAGCTTTCTTT.